This T cell receptor (beta chain) was retrieved from a study of shared clonotypes between healthy human individuals. The study's findings and limits: Represented diversity, genetic and exposure-history alike, was limited by few donors. Generation probability values for non-shared clonotypes were lower than those for clonotypes shared by all four donors.

The ends were cut back, 2 bases at V and 8 bases at J, with 19 bases in the middle. There are 16 residues in the CDR3. Germline CDR1 reads MNHNY; CDR2 reads SVGAGI (reference sequence). Comment on this clone: Antigen unknown.

TCRdb's copy holds only in-frame clones and misses some; the assay was immunoSEQ multiplex PCR. Altogether some 580,000 clones are present, roughly 97% being singletons, with the ten largest covering approximately 0.057%. From CD4+ cells came CD45RA+ naive and CD45RA-negative memory subsets. Input material: naive CD4+ T cells sorted from blood. Subset denoted: CD45RA+ positively selected. The receptor was derived from a woman aged 25-40 years in good health. V usage is TRBV6-6 and J usage is TRBJ2-1, with D possibly called TRBD1 or TRBD2 (5 bases each). In DNA, the CDR3 is TGTGCCAGCAGTTACCCGAAATTTGGGGGAGAGGATGAGCAGTTCTTC. Protein: CASSYPKFGGEDEQFF.